This T cell receptor (beta chain) was documented in a study of tumor and adjacent non-tumor tissue in lung cancer. RNA was extracted from bulk tissue without any cell sorting. This clonotype was detected ten times or more. Its antigen is not known. CDR1 is MNHEY and CDR2 is SVGEGT in the germline V gene. Trimming pared 0 bases from V and 4 bases from J, leaving 9 bases between. There are 14 residues in the CDR3. A modified ARM-PCR protocol with three rounds of nested PCR amplified TCRbeta. TCRdb processed the multiplex PCR reads anew with MiXCR; each CDR3 protein has one entry. The table shows 120,000 or so distinct CDR3 sequences, with around three fifths occurring only once. Notes on the study in general: Higher tumor TCR diversity was associated with shorter survival.

The clonotype originates from a man aged 25 to 40 with non-small cell lung cancer. The J gene is TRBJ2-5, the V gene TRBV6-2 or TRBV6-3; D not certain. Sequenced: lung tumor tissue. The CDR3 sequence is CASSYSGSLETQYF. CDR3 nucleotides: TGTGCCAGCAGTTACTCGGGCAGCCTAGAGACCCAGTACTTC.